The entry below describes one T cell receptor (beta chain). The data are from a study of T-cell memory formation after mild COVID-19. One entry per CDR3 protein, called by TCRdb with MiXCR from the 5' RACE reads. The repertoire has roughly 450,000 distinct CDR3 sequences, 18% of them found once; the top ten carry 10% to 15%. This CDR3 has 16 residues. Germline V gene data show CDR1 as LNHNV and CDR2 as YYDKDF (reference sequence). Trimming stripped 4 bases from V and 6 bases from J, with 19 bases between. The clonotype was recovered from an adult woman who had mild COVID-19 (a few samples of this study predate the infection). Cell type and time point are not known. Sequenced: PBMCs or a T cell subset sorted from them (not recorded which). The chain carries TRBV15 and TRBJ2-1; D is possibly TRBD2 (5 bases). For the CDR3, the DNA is TGTGCCACCAGCACCCTCTTGGACTTGTTGAGCAATGAGCAGTTCTTC. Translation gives CATSTLLDLLSNEQFF. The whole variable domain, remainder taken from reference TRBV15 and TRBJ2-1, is DAMVIQNPRYQVTQFGKPVTLSCSQTLNHNVMYWYQQKSSQAPKLLFHYYDKDFNNEADTPDNFQSRRPNTSFCFLDIRSPGLGDTAMYLCATSTLLDLLSNEQFFGPGTRLTVL.